One T cell receptor (beta chain) is described in this entry. This clonotype has just a few counts. Its cognate antigen has yet to be identified. No base-level quality is on record; no much larger clone is a single base apart. What this sample's treatment or condition label stands for: allogeneic hematopoietic cell transplantation with graft depleted of TCRalphabeta T cells and CD19 B cells. The transplant recipients were children given TCRalphabeta/CD19-depleted allogeneic hematopoietic cell grafts. Libraries were prepared through PCR. Sequencing used an Illumina HiSeq 2500. TCR library preparation used molecular barcoding, with unique molecular identifiers applied to normalize quantification of the TCRbeta repertoire. Through fastp at Q25 and MiXCR, TCRdb rebuilt clones from the public reads, retaining in-frame beta chains. Each entry is one CDR3 protein sequence, shown with its most common DNA and genes. The sample table shows about 900,000 distinct CDR3 sequences, and roughly 29% are seen once. The ten top clones hold over 25% of the sample.

This specimen belongs to a study of T-cell reconstitution after alpha-beta-depleted transplantation in children (dated by TCRdb to the mid-2010s). Context from the whole study: Using TCR repertoire profiling, the study quantitatively followed how T-cell immune reconstitution unfolded in children after TCRalphabeta/CD19-depleted allogeneic hematopoietic cell transplantation. The paper as a whole reports these results and caveats: Over the following months the frequencies of hyperexpanded clones went down, and after one year T-cell counts and TCRbeta diversity were mostly credited to newly produced T cells. In some patients, high TCRbeta diversity at day 60 was attributed to recipient T cells and intrathymic progenitors that had survived conditioning. Apparently early alphabetaT-cell count recovery about two months after transplant reportedly relied on only several hundred rapidly expanded clones derived from non-depleted graft cells.

Sequences SGHRS (CDR1) and YFSETQ (CDR2) are obtained from the germline V gene. CDR3 length: 13 amino acids, cysteine to phenylalanine. Only the CDR3 DNA is retained, 39 bases long and in frame from the first base. V is cut by 2 bases and J by 5 bases, and the space between the germline ends is 7 bases. Recombination linked TRBV5-1 to TRBJ2-2; the D gene remains uncertain. The sample in question was PBMCs, mostly from graft donor cells, obtained 360 days after TCRalphabeta/CD19-depleted stem cell transplant. This clonotype originated in a boy under two years old who had a stem cell transplant for SCID, so the T cells may come from the graft donor. The nucleotide sequence is TGCGCCAGCAGCTTTTCCACGACCGGGGAGCTGTTTTTT. Translated, this is CASSFSTTGELFF.